A selection of T cell receptor beta chains follows, all from one sample in a study of shared clonotypes between healthy human individuals. Repertoires were generated with immunoSEQ multiplex PCR, while TCRdb's copy carries only in-frame clones and drops some. This sample yields fewer than 1.6 million clones, of which less than 99% are seen a single time; over 0.3% belongs to the top ten. The sequenced sample was naive CD4+ T cells sorted from blood. The receptors come from a man aged 25 to 40 in good health. Each CDR3 is given with its conserved first and last residue. D genes are given only for firm matches. Size tells how often a clone was seen (once, few, many) or the class of an expanded clone, and some rows leave it out.

J,V,D,size,DNA,CDR3
TRBJ2-1,TRBV4-2,-,-,TGTGCCAGCAGCCAAGTCCCCGGGCCTGCCCTTGGGAATGAGCAGTTCTTC,CASSQVPGPALGNEQFF
TRBJ2-7,TRBV7-9,TRBD2,-,TGTGCCAGCAGCTTAGCGGGGTGGGAGGGGAACGAGCAGTACTTC,CASSLAGWEGNEQYF
TRBJ1-4,TRBV10-3,-,-,TGTGCCATCAGCGCGGTTTTGACAGAGGAAAAACTGTTTTTT,CAISAVLTEEKLFF
TRBJ2-1,TRBV19,TRBD2,-,TGTGCCAGTAGGGGACTAGCGGGACCCCCGGAGTTCTTC,CASRGLAGPPEFF
TRBJ1-5,TRBV7-2,-,-,TGTGCCAGCAGCGGGGACTGGGGTCAGCCCCAGCATTTT,CASSGDWGQPQHF
TRBJ1-5,TRBV28,TRBD1,-,TGTGCCAGCAGTGGGGGGACAGTAAAAAATCAGCCCCAGCATTTT,CASSGGTVKNQPQHF
TRBJ2-2,TRBV28,-,once,TGTGCCAGCAGTTTATTGGGCGGAGAGAACACCGGGGAGCTGTTTTTT,CASSLLGGENTGELFF
TRBJ2-5,TRBV18,-,-,TGTGCCAGCTCACCTAAAGTCGGCTCCCAAGAGACCCAGTACTTC,CASSPKVGSQETQYF
TRBJ1-5,TRBV6-1,-,-,TGTGCCAGCAGTCCCTGGGGCCAGCCCCAGCATTTT,CASSPWGQPQHF
TRBJ2-7,TRBV27,-,-,TGTGCCAGCAGTTTAGGCAGATGGAGCTACGAGCAGTACTTC,CASSLGRWSYEQYF
TRBJ1-1,TRBV30,TRBD1,-,TGTGCCTGGAGAGAGGGACAGACCCAAGCTTTCTTT,CAWREGQTQAFF
TRBJ2-3,TRBV5-1,TRBD2,-,TGCGCCAGCAGCTTGCTAGCGGGAGGGGTCGGTGGTACAGATACGCAGTATTTT,CASSLLAGGVGGTDTQYF
TRBJ2-3,TRBV6-1,TRBD2,-,TGTGCCTCCTCCCGGCTAGCGGGGAACACAGATACGCAGTATTTT,CASSRLAGNTDTQYF
TRBJ2-5,TRBV30,TRBD2,-,TGTGCCCGGGCCGGCGGGGGGTATGGGACCCAGTACTTC,CARAGGGYGTQYF
TRBJ2-2,TRBV7-9,TRBD2,-,TGTGCCAGCAGCTTTATTAGCGGGAGATCAACCGGGGAGCTGTTTTTT,CASSFISGRSTGELFF
TRBJ1-4,TRBV6-5,TRBD1,-,TGTGCCAGCAGACGACAGGGACAGGGACGCGAAAAACTGTTTTTT,CASRRQGQGREKLFF
TRBJ2-6,TRBV27,-,-,TGTGCCAGCAGTTTATCGAGTGGGACCCGGGGCCTCTCTGGGGCCAACGTCCTGACTTTC,CASSLSSGTRGLSGANVLTF
TRBJ1-5,TRBV6-8,-,-,TGTGCCAGCAGTCCTCCCGCCCTCCAGCCCCAGCATTTT,CASSPPALQPQHF
TRBJ1-1,TRBV6-1,-,-,TGTGCCAGCAGTGGAAGGCAGGGGAAGATCATGAACACTGAAGCTTTCTTT,CASSGRQGKIMNTEAFF
TRBJ2-7,TRBV5-8,TRBD2,-,TGTGCCAGCAGCTTGTGGGTTAGCGGGAGCATTGGCGAGCAGTACTTC,CASSLWVSGSIGEQYF
TRBJ2-2,TRBV7-3,-,-,TGTGCCAGCAGCTTGTTTGCCGGGGAGCTGTTTTTT,CASSLFAGELFF
TRBJ2-7,TRBV5-1,-,-,TGCGCCAGCAGCTTGGAGGTCGGGGTCAGCGGTGGCGAGCAGTACTTC,CASSLEVGVSGGEQYF
TRBJ2-7,TRBV2,TRBD1,-,TGTGCCAGCAGGAGGGACAGAACCTACGAGCAGTACTTC,CASRRDRTYEQYF
TRBJ2-7,TRBV27,-,-,TGTGCCAGCAGTTTGTTAGGGGGAGAATTCGAGCAGTACTTC,CASSLLGGEFEQYF
TRBJ2-3,TRBV9,-,-,TGTGCCAGCAGCATGGGGGACTTGGGAGGCACAGATACGCAGTATTTT,CASSMGDLGGTDTQYF
TRBJ2-2,TRBV5-8,-,-,TGTGCCAGCAGCTTGCTGAACACCGGGGAGCTGTTTTTT,CASSLLNTGELFF
TRBJ2-7,TRBV7-7,-,-,TGTGCTAGCAGCCGATCAATAGATTACGAGCAGTACTTC,CASSRSIDYEQYF
TRBJ2-3,TRBV11-2,-,few,TGTGCCAGCAGCTTAGCAGATACGCAGTATTTT,CASSLADTQYF
TRBJ2-5,TRBV11-2,-,-,TGTGCCAGCAGCTTGGGGGTAGGAGAGACCCAGTACTTC,CASSLGVGETQYF
TRBJ2-7,TRBV6-5,-,-,TGTGCCAGCAGCGCTATTCGGGGCTACGAGCAGTACTTC,CASSAIRGYEQYF
TRBJ2-5,TRBV5-4,TRBD1,-,TGTGCCAGCAGCTTGGGGCAGGGGGAAAGGAGGCAAGAGACCCAGTACTTC,CASSLGQGERRQETQYF
TRBJ1-2,TRBV28,-,once,TGTGCCAGCAGTTTATCAGGGGAGTATGGCTACACCTTC,CASSLSGEYGYTF
TRBJ2-1,TRBV27,-,-,TGTGCCAGCAGTTTGAAAGACCGATACAATGAGCAGTTCTTC,CASSLKDRYNEQFF
TRBJ2-3,TRBV10-1,-,-,TGCGCCAGAGGGGCTAATCTCACAGATACGCAGTATTTT,CARGANLTDTQYF
TRBJ2-7,TRBV9,-,-,TGTGCCAGCAGCCTAGCCCTCTCCTACGAGCAGTACTTC,CASSLALSYEQYF
TRBJ2-3,TRBV4-3,-,-,TGCGCCAGCAGCCAAGGAGCTAGCACAGATACGCAGTATTTT,CASSQGASTDTQYF
TRBJ2-7,TRBV7-3,-,-,TGTGCCAGCAGCTTAGAAGGGTTGGGGGCCTACGAGCAGTACTTC,CASSLEGLGAYEQYF
TRBJ2-7,TRBV28,-,-,TGTGCCAGCAGTTTAAGTCAGACAGAGAACTCCTACGAGCAGTACTTC,CASSLSQTENSYEQYF
TRBJ2-5,TRBV7-8,-,-,TGTGCCAGCAGCTTAGTTACAGGAACCCAAGAGACCCAGTACTTC,CASSLVTGTQETQYF
TRBJ2-7,TRBV5-1,TRBD1,-,TGCGCCAGCAGCCCGGACAGGAACCCCTACGAGCAGTACTTC,CASSPDRNPYEQYF
TRBJ2-7,TRBV5-4,-,once,TGTGCCAGCAGCTTGGATGGGTTAAGTGAGCAGTACTTC,CASSLDGLSEQYF
TRBJ1-2,TRBV5-1,-,once,TGCGCCAGCAGCTTGGACGGAAGTTTTGGGTATGGCTACACCTTC,CASSLDGSFGYGYTF
TRBJ2-7,TRBV5-1,-,-,TGCGCCAGCAGCCCGGAGGCTATGGGCTACGAGCAGTACTTC,CASSPEAMGYEQYF
TRBJ2-1,TRBV15,-,once,TGTGCCACCAGCAGAGCCCCAGGGGTTAGCAATGAGCAGTTCTTC,CATSRAPGVSNEQFF
TRBJ2-3,TRBV6-5,-,-,TGTGCCAGCAGTTACTCAGACGAAGATACGCAGTATTTT,CASSYSDEDTQYF
TRBJ1-4,TRBV10-3,-,-,TGTGCCATCAGTGGCCGGTCAACTAATGAAAAACTGTTTTTT,CAISGRSTNEKLFF
TRBJ2-1,TRBV7-9,TRBD2,once,TGTGCCAGCAGCCCACTGGGACTAGCGGGAGGGCCCTCCTACAATGAGCAGTTCTTC,CASSPLGLAGGPSYNEQFF